These T cell receptor beta chains were read from a single sample in a study of T cell responses to AZD1222 COVID-19 vaccine. Repertoires were generated with immunoSEQ multiplex PCR, while TCRdb's copy carries only in-frame clones and drops some. This sample has about 190,000 clones; approximately 90% occur once, and the top ten carry 0.99%. The sample here was peripheral blood, taken on day 0 of AZD1222 vaccination. Source of these receptors: an adult in good health. CDR3s include the opening cysteine and the closing phenylalanine or tryptophan. The D gene is left open where the match is weak. Only some rows state a clone size, as once, few, many or a class for expanded clones.

clone size	D gene	V gene	J gene	CDR3 DNA	CDR3 protein
-	TRBD1	TRBV2	TRBJ1-4	TGTGCCTGCCCCCCTAGATGGCGGCAGGGGGGAAATAAATGGGAAAAACTGTTTTTT	CACPPRWRQGGNKWEKLFF
-	TRBD2	TRBV6-1	TRBJ2-7	TGTGCCAGCAGTGGACAACTAGCGGGAGCCTCCAAGTCCTACGAGCAGTACTTC	CASSGQLAGASKSYEQYF
once	TRBD2	TRBV4-1	TRBJ2-2	TGCGCCAGCAGCCCGGGACTAGCGGGAGAGCCCGGGGAGCTGTTTTTT	CASSPGLAGEPGELFF
-	-	TRBV18	TRBJ2-5	TGTGCCAGCTCACCACCCGGGACACGGGAGACCCAGTACTTC	CASSPPGTRETQYF
few	-	TRBV27	TRBJ1-6	TGTGCCAGCAGTTGGAGCAGGGGTTCACCCCTCCACTTT	CASSWSRGSPLHF
-	-	TRBV3-1/TRBV3-2	TRBJ1-2	TGTGCCAGCAGCCAAGATCCTGGGCAGTCCTACTATGGCTACACCTTC	CASSQDPGQSYYGYTF
-	TRBD1	TRBV4-1	TRBJ1-2	TGCGCCAGCAGCCAGAAGACAGGGGAGAACTATGGCTACACCTTC	CASSQKTGENYGYTF
-	-	TRBV4-2	TRBJ2-7	TGTGCCAGCAGCGCACCCCGGGGAGGAGTCTCCTACGAGCAGTACTTC	CASSAPRGGVSYEQYF
-	-	TRBV5-1	TRBJ1-5	TGCGCCAGCAGCCAGAACAGGGATCAGCCCCAGCATTTT	CASSQNRDQPQHF
-	-	TRBV11-2	TRBJ2-1	TGTGCCAGCAGCTTAGCCCCTAGCGTACCTGAGCAGTTCTTC	CASSLAPSVPEQFF
-	TRBD1	TRBV3-1/TRBV3-2	TRBJ2-6	TGTGCCAGCAGCCCTCGACAGGGCGTCGCTGGGGCCAACGTCCTGACTTTC	CASSPRQGVAGANVLTF
few	-	TRBV6-5	TRBJ1-2	TGTGCCAGCACTTCCGGGACACGCCAGCGGTATGGCTACACCTTC	CASTSGTRQRYGYTF
-	-	TRBV7-8	TRBJ1-1	TGTGCCAGCAGCTTAGGTTCCGCCAGGGGAGACACTGAAGCTTTCTTT	CASSLGSARGDTEAFF
-	-	TRBV6-6	TRBJ2-2	TGTGCCAGCAGGGGGTCAGGCGTTACCGGGGAGCTGTTTTTT	CASRGSGVTGELFF
-	-	TRBV27	TRBJ2-7	TGTGCCAGCAGTTTGGGGTACGAGCAGTACTTC	CASSLGYEQYF
once	-	TRBV19	TRBJ1-2	TGTGCCAGTAGTATGGGGCCCTATGGCTACACCTTC	CASSMGPYGYTF
-	TRBD2	TRBV28	TRBJ2-7	TGTGCCAGCACCGCGGGCCTAGCGGGACCCTACGAGCAGTACTTC	CASTAGLAGPYEQYF
-	TRBD2	TRBV10-2	TRBJ2-1	TGCGCCAGCAGCGGGGGACTACATTACAATGAGCAGTTCTTC	CASSGGLHYNEQFF
-	TRBD1	TRBV2	TRBJ2-5	TGTGCCAGCAGTGAATGGGACAGGGGTGGGATGGAGACCCAGTACTTC	CASSEWDRGGMETQYF
-	-	TRBV19	TRBJ1-5	TGTGCCAGTAGTCAGGAACCAAATCAGCCCCAGCATTTT	CASSQEPNQPQHF
-	TRBD1	TRBV4-1	TRBJ2-7	TGCGCCAGCAGCCCCGGGACAGGGAACGACTACGAGCAGTACTTC	CASSPGTGNDYEQYF
-	TRBD1	TRBV9	TRBJ2-1	TGTGCCAGCAGTGAGACAGGGTACAATGAGCAGTTCTTC	CASSETGYNEQFF
-	-	TRBV28	TRBJ1-5	TGTGCCAGCAAAAATTTAGACAGGCGGCGGACTCAGCCCCAGCATTTT	CASKNLDRRRTQPQHF
-	TRBD1	TRBV15	TRBJ1-2	TGTGCCACCAGCCCACCGGGACAGACCTATGGCTACACCTTC	CATSPPGQTYGYTF
few	-	TRBV7-9	TRBJ2-2	TGTGCCAGCAGCTTATCGATTCGGGGCACCGGGGAGCTGTTTTTT	CASSLSIRGTGELFF
-	-	TRBV28	TRBJ1-2	TGTGCCAGCATGAGGTCTAACTATGGCTACACCTTC	CASMRSNYGYTF
-	-	TRBV9	TRBJ2-3	TGTGCCAGCAGCGTAGCTAGCGGCACAGATACGCAGTATTTT	CASSVASGTDTQYF
-	TRBD1	TRBV12-3/TRBV12-4	TRBJ1-5	TGTGCCACCCAGACAGGGACCCAGCCCCAGCATTTT	CATQTGTQPQHF
-	TRBD1	TRBV6-7	TRBJ1-6	TGTGCCAGCAGTTACCTAAGCGAGGGACAGTTTAATTCACCCCTCCACTTT	CASSYLSEGQFNSPLHF
-	TRBD2	TRBV6-1	TRBJ2-1	TGTGCCAGCAGTGGGAGGCCGGGACTAGCGGGCGGTGAGCAGTTCTTC	CASSGRPGLAGGEQFF
-	-	TRBV6-1	TRBJ1-6	TGTGCCAGCAGTGACAAACTCCGGACAGCCATTAATTCACCCCTCCACTTT	CASSDKLRTAINSPLHF
-	-	TRBV28	TRBJ2-7	TGTGCCAGCAGTTCGGGGTTTCAGCGATCCTACGAGCAGTACTTC	CASSSGFQRSYEQYF
-	-	TRBV6-5	TRBJ1-1	TGTGCCAGCAGTTACGGGCAGGGTGGCACTGAAGCTTTCTTT	CASSYGQGGTEAFF
few	-	TRBV28	TRBJ2-7	TGTGCCAGCAGTTTCCCGCCTGGCTACGAGCAGTACTTC	CASSFPPGYEQYF
-	-	TRBV6-5	TRBJ2-3	TGTGCCAGCAGCCAAGCCCCGAGCACAGATACGCAGTATTTT	CASSQAPSTDTQYF
-	TRBD1	TRBV24-1	TRBJ1-2	TGTGCCACCAGTGGCGGGAGACAGGGAGATAATAACTATGGCTACACCTTC	CATSGGRQGDNNYGYTF
once	-	TRBV5-6	TRBJ2-3	TGTGCCAGCAGATATCGGGGTTTGGATACGCAGTATTTT	CASRYRGLDTQYF
-	-	TRBV7-8	TRBJ2-3	TGTGCCAGCAGCTTAGATAAGGACTACAGAAACACAGATACGCAGTATTTT	CASSLDKDYRNTDTQYF
-	-	TRBV6-5	TRBJ2-1	TGTGCCAGTAGAGGAGGGGAGGATGAGCAGTTCTTC	CASRGGEDEQFF
once	-	TRBV7-3	TRBJ2-3	TGTGCCAGCAGCTTAACGCGGTTACAGTTAGTGGGGTTGGATACGCAGTATTTT	CASSLTRLQLVGLDTQYF
once	-	TRBV5-4	TRBJ2-7	TGTGCCAGCAGCCGATGGGACAACTCCTACGAGCAGTACTTC	CASSRWDNSYEQYF
-	TRBD2	TRBV10-3	TRBJ2-7	TGTGCCACCAGCGGGGGCTCCTACGAGCAGTACTTC	CATSGGSYEQYF
-	-	TRBV7-9	TRBJ2-7	TGTGCCAGCAGCTCCGGACTAAGAAGTGCCTACGAGCAGTACTTC	CASSSGLRSAYEQYF
-	-	TRBV7-9	TRBJ2-3	TGTGCCAGCAGCTCCAGCGCGCTCCGCGCAGATACGCAGTATTTT	CASSSSALRADTQYF
-	TRBD1	TRBV27	TRBJ2-7	TGTGCCAGCAGTTCCGCCGGACAGGGGTCCGAGCAGTACTTC	CASSSAGQGSEQYF
-	TRBD1	TRBV7-2	TRBJ1-1	TGTGCCAGCAGCTTAAGGGGACAGTTAGGGGCTTTCTTT	CASSLRGQLGAFF
-	TRBD1	TRBV5-1	TRBJ2-3	TGCGCCAGCAGTCTACGGACAGGGGGCTCCACAGATACGCAGTATTTT	CASSLRTGGSTDTQYF
-	TRBD2	TRBV7-2	TRBJ2-3	TGTGCCAGCAGCTTAGGCGCAGCGGGGGAGCGACGGGCGCAGTATTTT	CASSLGAAGERRAQYF
-	-	TRBV19	TRBJ2-1	TGTGCCAGTAGTACTGAGTCCTACAATGAGCAGTTCTTC	CASSTESYNEQFF